This passage covers 26 T cell receptor beta chains from one sample sequenced in a study of cytomegalovirus exposure and HLA in healthy donors. Vbeta (60) and Jbeta (13) primers were used in the PCR. Some clones are missing from TCRdb's copy, which holds only in-frame ones; the method was immunoSEQ multiplex PCR. This table holds some 130,000 clones, around 75% found once. The source material was PBMCs. Every receptor here comes from a man aged 40-50 years in good health and CMV-seronegative.

The V gene is TRBV2, the J gene TRBJ1-1; 7 positions agree with TRBD1. The CDR3 has 14 residues. J was trimmed by 0 bases and V by 8 bases; bases with no gene match: 6. The germline gives CDR1 SNHLY, CDR2 FYNNEI. The CDR3 reads CASVRQGMNTEAFF. In nucleotides, the CDR3 is TGTGCCAGCGTTAGACAGGGAATGAACACTGAAGCTTTCTTT.

This chain uses TRBV2 with TRBJ2-1, with 7 bases fitting TRBD2. The CDR3 has 15 residues. J lost 1 base, V lost 4 bases, and 4 bases had no gene match. The germline CDR1 and CDR2 sequences are SNHLY and FYNNEI. CDR3 in DNA: TGTGCCAGCAGTGGGGGGGGGTCTTCCTACAATGAGCAGTTCTTC. Amino acids: CASSGGGSSYNEQFF.

This chain connects TRBV7-9 to TRBJ2-3, with D hard to call. Germline CDR1 is SEHNR and CDR2 is FQNEAQ (reference sequence). The CDR3 totals 17 residues. The germline V and J ends were trimmed by 3 bases and 0 bases, with 16 bases remaining between them. The CDR3: CASSFSSALPSTDTQYF. The CDR3, as DNA: TGTGCCAGCAGCTTTAGCAGCGCGCTCCCTAGCACAGATACGCAGTATTTT.

The chain couples TRBV9 to TRBJ2-7; D is unresolved. The germline V gene encodes CDR1 SGDLS and CDR2 YYNGEE. This CDR3 has 15 residues. Between the trimmed V and J ends, which lost 0 bases and 3 bases, there was a span of 13 bases. This chain's CDR3 is CASSVAPQANYEQYF. DNA for the CDR3: TGTGCCAGCAGCGTAGCGCCCCAGGCAAACTACGAGCAGTACTTC.

The chain has TRBV2 and TRBJ1-2; no firm D call. Germline CDR1 SNHLY, CDR2 FYNNEI. The length of the CDR3 is 16 residues. V lost 3 bases and J 4 bases, leaving 18 bases between the germline ends. The CDR3 here is CASSDPVTLGTYGYTF. The CDR3 region has the DNA TGTGCCAGCAGTGACCCTGTAACTCTGGGCACCTATGGCTACACCTTC.

The chain has TRBV7-2 and TRBJ2-5; no firm D call. This CDR3 spans 16 amino acids. Germline assignment: CDR1 SGHTA and CDR2 FQGNSA. V lost 2 bases and J 0 bases, leaving 13 bases between the germline ends. This chain's CDR3 is CASSLREPRYQETQYF. In nucleotides, the CDR3 is TGTGCCAGCAGCTTACGAGAGCCCCGCTACCAAGAGACCCAGTACTTC.

The chain is built from TRBV2 and TRBJ1-5, with D possibly TRBD1 on 5 matching bases. This CDR3 is 14 amino acids long. Trimming took 4 bases from V and 3 from J, leaving 10 bases between them. Germline CDR1 SNHLY, CDR2 FYNNEI. Written as DNA, the CDR3 is TGTGCCAGCAGTGGGACAATGGACAATCAGCCCCAGCATTTT. Residues: CASSGTMDNQPQHF.

This clone came up once. The rearrangement joins TRBV7-6 to TRBJ2-7, with D tentatively TRBD2 (5 bases). CDR3 length: 13 amino acids. V lost 5 bases and J 0 bases, leaving 8 bases between the germline ends. Germline CDR1 and CDR2: SGHVS and FNYEAQ. CDR3 sequence reads: CASSSGSSYEQYF. The CDR3 nucleotides read TGTGCCAGCAGCAGCGGAAGCTCCTACGAGCAGTACTTC.

This sequence joins TRBV6-4 and TRBJ2-3; D unclear. Trimming stripped 0 bases from V and 7 bases from J, with 11 bases between. Per the germline V gene, CDR1 is MRHNA and CDR2 is SNTAGT. The CDR3 is made up of 14 amino acids. The CDR3 nucleotides are TGTGCCAGCAGTGACTCGTCCCGTCCCCATACGCAGTATTTT. Translated, it gives CASSDSSRPHTQYF.

CDR3 residues: CASSSGGQGDSPLHF. CDR3 nucleotides: TGTGCCAGCAGCTCTGGTGGACAGGGGGATTCACCCCTCCACTTT. The rearrangement uses TRBV5-4 and TRBJ1-6, with 10 bases aligning to TRBD1. In germline, CDR1 is SGHNT, CDR2 YYREEE (reference sequence). V dropped 3 bases and J dropped 8; count of bases not matched to a gene: 5. This CDR3 comprises 15 residues. The full variable domain, its missing parts supplied by reference TRBV5-4 and TRBJ1-6, is ETGVTQSPTHLIKTRGQQVTLRCSSQSGHNTVSWYQQALGQGPQFIFQYYREEENGRGNFPPRFSGLQFPNYSSELNVNALELDDSALYLCASSSGGQGDSPLHFGNGTRLTVT.

The V and J genes are TRBV5-4 and TRBJ2-5, with a weak D call TRBD1 (5 bases). Trimming cost V 0 bases and J 4 bases, with 10 bases left between them. The CDR3 extends over 14 amino acids. Per the germline V gene, CDR1 is SGHNT and CDR2 is YYREEE (reference sequence). Here the CDR3 reads CASSLETRAETQYF. In DNA, the CDR3 is TGTGCCAGCAGCTTGGAAACCAGGGCAGAGACCCAGTACTTC.

This clone was seen only a few times. The rearrangement uses TRBV6-5 and TRBJ1-1; D gene uncertain. Trimming stripped 7 bases from V and 1 base from J, with 10 bases between. The CDR3 totals 13 residues. Germline CDR1 reads MNHEY; CDR2 reads SVGAGI. The CDR3 here is CASTSGSNTEAFF. In nucleotides, the CDR3 is TGTGCCAGCACCTCGGGATCGAACACTGAAGCTTTCTTT.

The genes are TRBV9 and TRBJ2-3, with D possibly being TRBD2 (5 bases). V lost 3 bases and J lost 4, with 18 bases in between. This CDR3 is built from 16 residues. Germline V gives CDR1 SGDLS, CDR2 YYNGEE. DNA for the CDR3: TGTGCCAGCAGCGCATCTTTAGGGAGTATGGCAGATACGCAGTATTTT. Its translation is CASSASLGSMADTQYF.

V usage is TRBV7-7 and J usage is TRBJ2-5, with a tentative D call TRBD2 (5 bases). Germline V CDR1 and CDR2: SSHAT, FNYEAQ (reference sequence). The CDR3 is made up of 13 amino acids. Trimming took off 5 bases at V and 2 bases at J, with 9 bases between the two ends. The CDR3 protein is CASSRGLQETQYF. The CDR3 DNA is TGTGCCAGCAGCCGCGGACTGCAAGAGACCCAGTACTTC.

This sequence joins TRBV6-5 and TRBJ2-7; D might be TRBD2 (5 bases). Between the trimmed V and J ends, which lost 2 bases and 3 bases, there was a span of 11 bases. The CDR3 spans 14 residues. Germline CDR1 is MNHEY and CDR2 is SVGAGI. The CDR3 sequence: CASSYTGSGYEQYF. CDR3 DNA: TGTGCCAGCAGTTACACGGGGTCGGGCTACGAGCAGTACTTC.

The chain recombines TRBV27 with TRBJ2-5; D gene ambiguous. Looked up from germline, CDR1 is MNHEY and CDR2 is SMNVEV (reference sequence). This CDR3 is built from 15 residues. V lost 0 bases, J lost 2 bases, and 10 bases lay in between. CDR3 region: CASSLSSFVQETQYF. The CDR3 DNA is TGTGCCAGCAGTTTATCTTCTTTCGTACAAGAGACCCAGTACTTC.

The J gene is TRBJ2-7, the V gene TRBV30, with 9 nucleotides matching TRBD2. This CDR3 is 14 amino acids long. The germline V gene has CDR1 GTSNPN and CDR2 SVGIG (reference sequence). Germline trimming cut 4 bases from V and 5 bases from J; bases unmatched to any gene: 9. The DNA for the CDR3 is TGTGCCTGGAAAGCCCTAGCGGGGCTCCACGAGCAGTACTTC. It yields the protein CAWKALAGLHEQYF.

This sequence joins TRBV5-1 and TRBJ2-4; 12 bases fit TRBD1. The CDR3 has 17 residues. The germline CDR1 and CDR2 sequences are SGHRS and YFSETQ. The trim removed 0 bases at V and 5 bases at J, leaving 6 bases unmatched. The CDR3 nucleotides are TGCGCCAGCAGCTTGGCCGGGACAGGGGGCCACCAAAACATTCAGTACTTC. It translates to CASSLAGTGGHQNIQYF.

V usage is TRBV4-2 and J usage is TRBJ2-3, with 7 bases fitting TRBD2. V lost 1 base to trimming and J lost 4 bases; unmatched junction nucleotides: 8. The CDR3 contains 16 residues. Germline V lookup: CDR1 LGHNA, CDR2 YNFKEQ. CDR3 amino acids: CASSQGRGGSADTQYF. The DNA for the CDR3 is TGTGCCAGCAGCCAAGGAAGGGGAGGGTCGGCAGATACGCAGTATTTT.

The rearrangement links TRBV6-5 to TRBJ2-5; D gene unclear. This CDR3 contains 14 residues. CDR1 MNHEY and CDR2 SVGAGI come from the germline V gene. The germline V and J ends were trimmed by 0 bases and 7 bases, with 12 bases remaining between them. CDR3 nucleotide sequence: TGTGCCAGCAGTTACTCCGGCGCGGATTCGACCCAGTACTTC. The encoded protein is CASSYSGADSTQYF.

This sequence joins TRBV5-1 and TRBJ2-3; no clear D gene. The CDR3 contains 15 residues. CDR1 is SGHRS and CDR2 is YFSETQ in the germline V gene. Deletions cut 0 bases from V and 0 bases from J, with 8 bases between. CDR3 nucleotides: TGCGCCAGCAGCTTGGACAGCTATAGCACAGATACGCAGTATTTT. This encodes CASSLDSYSTDTQYF.

The rearrangement links TRBV25-1 to TRBJ1-1; D uncertain. The CDR3 consists of 13 residues. The V and J ends lost 2 bases and 4 bases respectively, with 8 bases between them. In germline, CDR1 is MGHDK, CDR2 SYGVNS. CDR3 nucleotides: TGTGCCAGCAGTGAAGTCGGAGGCACTGAAGCTTTCTTT. Amino acids: CASSEVGGTEAFF.

The chain joins TRBV11-3 to TRBJ2-3, with D maybe TRBD2 (5 bases). This CDR3 contains 12 residues. CDR1 is SGHNT and CDR2 is YENEEA in the germline V gene. Trimming left V 3 bases short and J 5 bases short, with 6 bases between. DNA for the CDR3: TGTGCCAGCAGCTTTCGGGAAGATACGCAGTATTTT. As protein: CASSFREDTQYF.

The chain carries TRBV5-1 and TRBJ2-5, with 7 bases fitting TRBD1. Trimming cost V 3 bases and J 4 bases; bases outside gene matches: 9. The germline V gene encodes CDR1 SGHRS and CDR2 YFSETQ. The CDR3 extends over 15 amino acids. The CDR3 region has the DNA TGCGCCAGCAGCTCGGGACAGTCGACCCCAGAGACCCAGTACTTC. Translated, it gives CASSSGQSTPETQYF.

The J gene is TRBJ2-7, the V gene TRBV12-5; the match to TRBD2 covers 7 bases. Germline V gene lookup returns CDR1 LGHNT and CDR2 FRNRAP. The CDR3 runs to 14 residues. J gave up 3 bases and V 3 bases, and 5 bases lay outside the gene matches. Here the CDR3 DNA reads TGTGCTAGTGGTTTAGGCGGGGGTAACTACGAGCAGTACTTC. Its translation is CASGLGGGNYEQYF.

V gene TRBV5-6 combines with J gene TRBJ2-6, with TRBD2 as a possible D gene (6 bases). The germline gives CDR1 SGHDT, CDR2 YYEEEE. V lost 2 bases, J lost 1 base, and 16 bases lay in between. This CDR3 region has 18 residues. The CDR3 DNA reads as TGTGCCAGCAGCTTTGGTGGGGGGTCAGGGTCTGGGGCCAACGTCCTGACTTTC. Residues: CASSFGGGSGSGANVLTF. Looking up the rest from reference TRBV5-6 and TRBJ2-6 gives the full variable domain: DAGVTQSPTHLIKTRGQQVTLRCSPKSGHDTVSWYQQALGQGPQFIFQYYEEEERQRGNFPDRFSGHQFPNYSSELNVNALLLGDSALYLCASSFGGGSGSGANVLTFGAGSRLTVL.